The 15 T cell receptor beta chains below all came from one sample that was sequenced in a study of cytomegalovirus exposure and HLA in healthy donors (dated by TCRdb to between 2016 and 2019). The method was the immunoSEQ multiplex PCR assay. Entries here come from immuneACCESS through TCRdb and include only in-frame sequences with V and J called. Some clones fail to appear in such tables; in the studies checked, an unresolved V gene covers under half of the shortfall, and the cause of the remainder is unknown. The sample has 95,000 to 120,000 clones on record, more than 90% of them singletons. The biggest ten clones account for 0.65% to 0.7% of the sample. Sequenced input: PBMCs. These receptors were collected from a woman aged 18-29 years in good health and CMV-seronegative.

This chain joins TRBV6-5 and TRBJ1-2, with TRBD1 as a possible D gene (6 bases). The germline gives CDR1 MNHEY, CDR2 SVGAGI. V dropped 3 bases and J dropped 8 bases, with 16 bases sitting between them. The CDR3 has 14 residues. The CDR3 sequence: CASSYDDRYGGYTF. For the CDR3, the DNA is TGTGCCAGCAGTTATGACGACAGGTACGGAGGCTACACCTTC.

This clone was detected once. The chain carries TRBV28 and TRBJ2-1; TRBD2 aligns across 7 bases. V was pared by 1 base and J by 8 bases, with 5 bases of the junction left unmatched. The germline V gene encodes CDR1 MDHEN and CDR2 SYDVKM. This CDR3 contains 14 residues. CDR3 sequence: CASSLSGGSDEQFF. The CDR3 nucleotides are TGTGCCAGCAGTTTATCCGGGGGGTCGGATGAGCAGTTCTTC.

J is TRBJ2-3 and V is TRBV9; perhaps TRBD2 as D (6 bases). Trimming cost V 3 bases and J 8 bases, with 16 bases left between them. CDR1 and CDR2 from the germline V gene are SGDLS and YYNGEE. This CDR3 spans 14 amino acids. This CDR3 is CASSADPGGRTQYF. The CDR3 DNA sequence: TGTGCCAGCAGCGCGGACCCCGGGGGTCGTACGCAGTATTTT.

This rearrangement joins TRBV19 to TRBJ1-2; TRBD1 aligns across 7 bases. The germline CDR1 and CDR2 sequences are LNHDA and SQIVND (reference sequence). CDR3 length: 14 amino acids. J gave up 2 bases and V 3 bases, and 3 bases lay outside the gene matches. This chain's CDR3 is CASSIPGQNYGYTF. The DNA of the CDR3 is TGTGCCAGTAGTATCCCGGGACAGAACTATGGCTACACCTTC.

This clone was seen once. The genes are TRBV19 and TRBJ2-7; D is uncertain. CDR1 is LNHDA and CDR2 is SQIVND in the germline V gene (reference sequence). V lost 4 bases and J lost 0, with 7 bases in between. The CDR3 consists of 13 residues. DNA of the CDR3: TGTGCCAGTAGTAGAGACCGCTCCTACGAGCAGTACTTC. Residues: CASSRDRSYEQYF.

This chain connects TRBV6-6 to TRBJ1-2; a weak D match, TRBD1 (5 bases). Trimming left V 8 bases short and J 6 bases short, with 19 bases between. The V gene's germline CDR1 is MNHNY and CDR2 SVGAGI (reference sequence). This CDR3 comprises 14 residues. CDR3 nucleotides: TGTGCCAGCCGGAGCTCGGGGGGGGTCGATGGCTACACCTTC. The encoded protein is CASRSSGGVDGYTF.

This sequence joins TRBV18 and TRBJ1-4; TRBD1 matches at 7 bases. The V segment lost 3 bases and the J segment 7 bases; nucleotides outside the gene matches: 11. Germline CDR1 reads KGHSH; CDR2 reads LQKENI. CDR3 length: 16 amino acids. In nucleotides, the CDR3 is TGTGCCAGCTCACCCCTGGAGCGACAGGGCGCTGAAAAACTGTTTTTT. Its translation is CASSPLERQGAEKLFF.

This chain uses TRBV9 with TRBJ1-6; D may be TRBD1 (6 bases). The V end lost 3 bases, the J end lost 9 bases, and 16 bases lay between the germline ends. The CDR3 sequence is 15 residues long. Looked up from germline, CDR1 is SGDLS and CDR2 is YYNGEE. The CDR3 bases are TGTGCCAGCAGCGGACGACAGGATATAGGTTCACCCCTCCACTTT. It yields the protein CASSGRQDIGSPLHF.

The rearrangement uses TRBV10-3 and TRBJ2-7, with 8 positions matching TRBD1. V lost 7 bases to trimming and J lost 7 bases; unmatched junction nucleotides: 9. Per germline, CDR1 ENHRY and CDR2 SYGVKD. The CDR3 has 13 amino acids. The CDR3 nucleotides read TGTGCCATCATGAGGGACAGGTCGGATGAGCAGTACTTC. Its protein is CAIMRDRSDEQYF.

The chain carries TRBV27 and TRBJ1-2; no clear D. The CDR3 is made up of 15 amino acids. V lost 4 bases and J 0 bases, leaving 12 bases between the germline ends. Germline-derived CDR1 and CDR2 are MNHEY and SMNVEV (reference sequence). In nucleotides, the CDR3 is TGTGCCAGCAGTTCACCGACGAGCGCTAACTATGGCTACACCTTC. Translating it yields CASSSPTSANYGYTF.

The chain recombines TRBV4-1 with TRBJ2-2; 10 bases are shared with TRBD1. Germline CDR1 MGHRA, CDR2 YSYEKL. Germline trimming cut 3 bases from V and 6 bases from J; bases unmatched to any gene: 10. The CDR3 totals 17 residues. This chain's CDR3 is CASSHSDRGLDSGELFF. Written as DNA, the CDR3 is TGCGCCAGCAGCCACTCCGACAGGGGGCTCGATTCCGGGGAGCTGTTTTTT.

This clone was recorded only once. The J gene is TRBJ1-2, the V gene TRBV28, with unresolved D. This CDR3 comprises 17 residues. V shed 3 bases and J shed 5 bases, with 22 bases lying between them. In germline, CDR1 is MDHEN, CDR2 SYDVKM. The CDR3 region has the DNA TGTGCCAGCAGTTTCCCGTACTCCCTGGGAAGAGGGTATGGCTACACCTTC. Protein: CASSFPYSLGRGYGYTF.

The chain joins TRBV27 to TRBJ2-1, with 10 bases that match TRBD2. After removal of 5 bases from V and 8 bases from J, the junction contained 12 bases not matched to a gene. Germline CDR1 and CDR2: MNHEY and SMNVEV (reference sequence). There are 16 residues in the CDR3. The CDR3 region has the DNA TGTGCCAGCAGTCCGCCGACTGGGACTAGCGACGATGAGCAGTTCTTC. Protein: CASSPPTGTSDDEQFF.

The chain joins TRBV9 to TRBJ1-6, with TRBD1 matching 11 bases. J was trimmed by 2 bases and V by 2 bases; bases with no gene match: 6. Looked up from germline, CDR1 is SGDLS and CDR2 is YYNGEE. The CDR3 loop spans 18 amino acids. The CDR3 region is CASSVGTGGVPYNSPLHF. The CDR3 nucleotides are TGTGCCAGCAGCGTGGGGACAGGGGGGGTCCCCTATAATTCACCCCTCCACTTT.

The genes are TRBV7-2 and TRBJ2-3; no clear D gene. V was trimmed by 3 bases and J by 2 bases, leaving 12 bases between them. Germline CDR1 SGHTA, CDR2 FQGNSA. CDR3 length: 15 amino acids. CDR3 sequence: CASSLLARSTDTQYF. In DNA form, the CDR3 reads TGTGCCAGCAGCTTGTTGGCGCGGTCCACAGATACGCAGTATTTT.